The subject of this entry is one T cell receptor (beta chain). There are many counts of this clonotype. Its antigen remains unidentified. Base qualities are missing; no much larger clone stands one base away. Receptor libraries were prepared by RT-PCR. The reads were generated on an Illumina HiSeq 2500. The raw public data were reprocessed by TCRdb itself: fastp quality trimming at Q25, MiXCR clonotype calling, in-frame beta chains only. Each entry is one CDR3 protein sequence, shown with its most common DNA and genes. Counted in this sample were 400,000 to 650,000 distinct CDR3 sequences; approximately 6.9% of them appeared once. In total, the top ten clones hold under 15% of the sample. V trim: 4 bases; J trim: 12 bases; unmatched bases: 11. As encoded in the germline V gene (reference sequence), CDR1 is DFQATT while CDR2 is SNEGSKA. Measured from the cysteine to the phenylalanine, the CDR3 is 14 residues long. Only the CDR3 region is kept as DNA, spanning 42 bases read in frame from base 1.

This sample was taken from a study of response to subunit inactivated influenza vaccine listed by TCRdb under 2018. At the level of the whole study: Deep quantitative T cell receptor repertoire profiling was used in the study to track responses to a trivalent subunit inactivated influenza vaccine. Overall results and qualifications from the work: It was suggested by the authors that each seasonal influenza vaccination may recruit only a limited number of new T cells.

The sequenced sample was PBMCs from blood, obtained roughly 24 months after vaccination. The sequence was obtained from a man aged 50-75 years who received an inactivated influenza vaccine. Donor details come from another sample of the same person, matched by shared clones. The V and J genes are TRBV20-1 and TRBJ2-1; 11 bases in between match TRBD2. DNA sequence: TGCAGTGCTAAAGAGACTAGCGGGGAGGAAGGGCAGTTCTTC. Its translation reads: CSAKETSGEEGQFF.